These T cell receptor beta chains were read from a single sample in a study of blood T cell repertoires in COVID-19. TCRdb keeps only in-frame clones here, not all; method: immunoSEQ multiplex PCR. The sample lists approximately 160,000 clones, approximately 80% occurring once. What was sequenced was peripheral blood. The receptor set was obtained from a woman aged 55-70 years with acute or convalescent COVID-19. CDR3s include the opening cysteine and the closing phenylalanine or tryptophan. D genes are given only for firm matches. Not every row has a clone size; where given, it reads once, few, many or a size class.

CASSLRGSPGKYNEQFF TGTGCCAGCAGTTTAAGAGGGTCCCCCGGAAAGTACAATGAGCAGTTCTTC TRBV27 17 once - TRBJ2-1
CASRSNGEDEKLFF TGTGCCAGCAGATCCAACGGGGAGGATGAAAAACTGTTTTTT TRBV27 14 few - TRBJ1-4
CASSQDRAVLAGTDTQYF TGCGCCAGCAGCCAAGATCGGGCTGTACTAGCGGGGACAGATACGCAGTATTTT TRBV4-1 18 - TRBD2 TRBJ2-3
CASINRDRGRLNYGYTF TGTGCCAGCATCAACCGGGACAGGGGGCGTTTGAACTATGGCTACACCTTC TRBV5-4 17 once TRBD1 TRBJ1-2
CASSLLAGQETQYF TGTGCCAGCTCATTACTAGCGGGGCAAGAGACCCAGTACTTC TRBV18 14 - TRBD2 TRBJ2-5
CASSLGGKNYGYTF TGTGCCAGCAGCTTAGGAGGGAAGAACTATGGCTACACCTTC TRBV7-2 14 - - TRBJ1-2
CASSPRTGGGLANTEAFF TGTGCCAGCAGCCCCCGGACAGGAGGGGGTCTCGCCAACACTGAAGCTTTCTTT TRBV7-9 18 once TRBD1 TRBJ1-1
CASSGGQGNQPQHF TGTGCCAGCAGCGGCGGACAGGGCAATCAGCCCCAGCATTTT TRBV7-9 14 few TRBD1 TRBJ1-5
CASSPGTGSFNTEAFF TGTGCCAGCAGCCCCGGGACAGGGTCCTTTAACACTGAAGCTTTCTTT TRBV11-1 16 - TRBD1 TRBJ1-1
CASSRGQSTYEQYF TGTGCCAGTAGTAGGGGACAGAGTACTTACGAGCAGTACTTC TRBV19 14 - TRBD1 TRBJ2-7
CASSTSGTGDYGYTF TGTGCCAGCAGTACGTCCGGGACAGGGGATTATGGCTACACCTTC TRBV28 15 - TRBD1 TRBJ1-2
CASSLGAGGSYNEQFF TGTGCCAGCAGCTTAGGTGCGGGGGGTTCATACAATGAGCAGTTCTTC TRBV11-3 16 - TRBD2 TRBJ2-1
CASSPTGQGSGNTIYF TGTGCCAGCTCACCGACAGGGCAGGGCTCTGGAAACACCATATATTTT TRBV18 16 - TRBD1 TRBJ1-3
CASSLARVHTDTQYF TGCGCCAGCAGCTTGGCCAGGGTTCACACAGATACGCAGTATTTT TRBV5-1 15 - - TRBJ2-3
CASSQDMAGNQPQHF TGCGCCAGCAGCCAAGATATGGCAGGCAATCAGCCCCAGCATTTT TRBV4-3 15 - - TRBJ1-5
CASSQGRAYEQYF TGCGCCAGCAGCCAAGGTCGCGCCTACGAGCAGTACTTC TRBV4-3 13 - - TRBJ2-7
CASSLIPLTGGDTGELFF TGTGCCAGCAGCTTAATCCCGTTGACAGGGGGCGACACCGGGGAGCTGTTTTTT TRBV14 18 - TRBD1 TRBJ2-2
CASSEYSGGFTSTDTQYF TGTGCCAGCAGTGAATATAGCGGGGGGTTTACTAGCACAGATACGCAGTATTTT TRBV6-1 18 - TRBD2 TRBJ2-3
CASSQQRRPIGYTF TGCGCCAGCAGTCAACAACGGAGGCCCATCGGCTACACCTTC TRBV23-1 14 - - TRBJ1-2
CASSPGATDTQYF TGTGCCAGCAGTCCTGGGGCCACAGATACGCAGTATTTT TRBV6-4 13 - - TRBJ2-3
CASSIARPFGVAVLINSPLHF TGTGCCAGTAGTATAGCCCGACCGTTCGGGGTGGCAGTTCTTATTAATTCACCCCTCCACTTT TRBV19 21 few - TRBJ1-6
CASSNRGGGGQPQHF TGTGCCAGCAGCAATCGAGGGGGGGGTGGCCAGCCCCAGCATTTT TRBV3-1/TRBV3-2 15 - - TRBJ1-5
CASSPGLAGNTGELFF TGTGCCAGCAGCCCCGGGCTAGCGGGGAACACCGGGGAGCTGTTTTTT TRBV9 16 - TRBD2 TRBJ2-2
CASKSGGHSGANVLTF TGTGCCAGCAAAAGCGGGGGCCACTCTGGGGCCAACGTCCTGACTTTC TRBV28 16 once TRBD2 TRBJ2-6
CASSLQGDTQYF TGTGCCAGCAGCTTACAGGGGGATACGCAGTATTTT TRBV11-3 12 - - TRBJ2-3
CASSQESYFVGRFSQPQHF TGTGCCAGCAGCCAAGAGTCTTACTTCGTTGGCAGGTTCAGTCAGCCCCAGCATTTT TRBV4-2 19 - - TRBJ1-5
CASSLGGRGKLFF TGTGCCAGCAGTTTAGGGGGTCGGGGAAAACTGTTTTTT TRBV12-3/TRBV12-4 13 - - TRBJ1-4
CASTGQGPSEQYF TGTGCCAGCACAGGACAAGGCCCTAGCGAGCAGTACTTC TRBV28 13 - - TRBJ2-7
CASSVDRAWQPQHF TGTGCCAGTAGTGTCGACAGGGCTTGGCAGCCCCAGCATTTT TRBV19 14 - TRBD1 TRBJ1-5
CASSLTPGQYYEQYF TGTGCCAGCAGCCTAACCCCGGGACAGTACTACGAGCAGTACTTC TRBV6-5 15 - TRBD1 TRBJ2-7
CSVDQGYTDTQYF TGCAGCGTAGACCAGGGGTACACAGATACGCAGTATTTT TRBV29-1 13 - - TRBJ2-3
CASSLSRARTEAFF TGTGCCAGCAGCTTGTCCAGGGCGCGCACTGAAGCTTTCTTT TRBV5-8 14 - - TRBJ1-1
CASSPLGHNLGEQFF TGTGCCAGCAGCCCCTTGGGACATAACCTCGGTGAGCAGTTCTTC TRBV11-3 15 - - TRBJ2-1
CASSFRQGAGNEQFF TGTGCCAGCAGCTTTAGGCAGGGGGCAGGCAATGAGCAGTTCTTC TRBV5-8 15 once TRBD1 TRBJ2-1
CASSSGQGTNEKLFF TGCGCCAGCAGCTCCGGACAGGGAACTAATGAAAAACTGTTTTTT TRBV5-1 15 once TRBD1 TRBJ1-4
CASSVGTSGGSYEQYF TGTGCCAGCAGCGTAGGGACTAGCGGGGGCTCCTACGAGCAGTACTTC TRBV5-4 16 - TRBD2 TRBJ2-7